The T cell receptor (beta chain) described here comes from a study of cytomegalovirus exposure and HLA in healthy donors. The donors were members of the validation cohort comprising over a hundred subjects, separate from the approximately 630-subject first cohort. CDR3 length: 11 residues. CDR1 SNHLY and CDR2 FYNNEI come from the germline V gene. V gave up 6 bases and J gave up 13 bases; unmatched junction bases: 4. General observations from the study: Later, an analysis found that TCR clusters from the first cohort tended to co-occur in the roughly 120 validation repertoires.

Sequencing used immunoSEQ multiplex PCR; TCRdb keeps in-frame clones, though not all of them. The table records 150,000 to 200,000 clones, around four fifths of them present only once. With respect to this clone: The target antigen is unknown.

The chain recombines TRBV2 with TRBJ2-4, with TRBD1 identical over 9 bases. The sequenced sample was PBMCs. The TCR sequence derives from a man under 40 in good health and CMV-seropositive. As DNA, the CDR3 is TGTGCCAGCAGGAGGACAGGGGCCCAGTACTTC. Amino acids: CASRRTGAQYF.